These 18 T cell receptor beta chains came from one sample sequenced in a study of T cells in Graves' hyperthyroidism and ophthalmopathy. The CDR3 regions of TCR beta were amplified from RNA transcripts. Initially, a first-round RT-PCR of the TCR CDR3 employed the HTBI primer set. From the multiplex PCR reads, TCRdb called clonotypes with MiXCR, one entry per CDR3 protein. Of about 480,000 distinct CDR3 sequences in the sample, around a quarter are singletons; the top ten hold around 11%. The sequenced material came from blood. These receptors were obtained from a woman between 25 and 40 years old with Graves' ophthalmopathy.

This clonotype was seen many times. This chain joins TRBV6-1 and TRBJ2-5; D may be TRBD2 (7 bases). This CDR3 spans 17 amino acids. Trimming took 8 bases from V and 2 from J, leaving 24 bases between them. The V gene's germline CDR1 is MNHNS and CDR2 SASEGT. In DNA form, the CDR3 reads TGTGCCAGCCAGGAAAGTTACGGCGGGGGCCTACAAGAGACCCAGTACTTC. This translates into CASQESYGGGLQETQYF.

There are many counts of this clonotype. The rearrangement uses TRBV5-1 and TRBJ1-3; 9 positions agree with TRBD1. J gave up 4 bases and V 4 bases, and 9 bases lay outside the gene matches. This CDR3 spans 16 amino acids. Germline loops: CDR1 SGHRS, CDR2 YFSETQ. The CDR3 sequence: CASSTKQGAKGNTIYF. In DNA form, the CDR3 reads TGCGCCAGCAGCACAAAACAGGGGGCGAAAGGAAACACCATATATTTT. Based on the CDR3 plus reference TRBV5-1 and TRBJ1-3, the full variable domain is KAGVTQTPRYLIKTRGQQVTLSCSPISGHRSVSWYQQTPGQGLQFLFEYFSETQRNKGNFPGRFSGRQFSNSRSEMNVSTLELGDSALYLCASSTKQGAKGNTIYFGEGSWLTVV.

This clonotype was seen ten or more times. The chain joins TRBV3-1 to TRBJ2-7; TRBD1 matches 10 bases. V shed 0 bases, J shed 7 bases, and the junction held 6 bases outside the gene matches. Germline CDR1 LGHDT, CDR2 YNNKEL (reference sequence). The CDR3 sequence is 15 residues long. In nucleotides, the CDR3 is TGTGCCAGCAGCCAAGAGGGACAGGGGTCGGGGGAGCAGTACTTC. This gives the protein CASSQEGQGSGEQYF.

This chain's CDR3 is CASSLGPSEYNKRTQYF. CDR3 DNA: TGTGCCAGCAGTTTAGGCCCTAGCGAATATAACAAGAGAACCCAGTACTTC. The J gene is TRBJ2-5, the V gene TRBV28; a weak D match, TRBD2 (6 bases). The germline V gene encodes CDR1 MDHEN and CDR2 SYDVKM. The CDR3 has 17 amino acids. V was clipped by 2 bases and J by 8 bases, with 24 bases between them.

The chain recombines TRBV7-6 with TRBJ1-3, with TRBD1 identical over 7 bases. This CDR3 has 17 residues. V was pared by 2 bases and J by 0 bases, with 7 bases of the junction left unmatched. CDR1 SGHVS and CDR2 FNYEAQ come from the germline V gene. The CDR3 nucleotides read TGTGCCAGCAGCTTATATGGTGGGGACAGCTCTGGAAACACCATATATTTT. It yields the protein CASSLYGGDSSGNTIYF. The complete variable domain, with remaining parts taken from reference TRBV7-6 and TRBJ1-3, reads GAGVSQSPRYKVTKRGQDVALRCDPISGHVSLYWYRQALGQGPEFLTYFNYEAQQDKSGLPNDRFSAERPEGSISTLTIQRTEQRDSAMYRCASSLYGGDSSGNTIYFGEGSWLTVV.

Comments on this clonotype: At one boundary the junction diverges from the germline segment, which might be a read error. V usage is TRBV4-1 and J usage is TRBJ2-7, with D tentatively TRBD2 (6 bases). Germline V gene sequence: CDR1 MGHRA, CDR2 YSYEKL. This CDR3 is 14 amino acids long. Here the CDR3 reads CTSSQAGSSYEQYF. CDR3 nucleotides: TGCACCAGCAGCCAAGCCGGGAGCTCCTACGAGCAGTACTTC.

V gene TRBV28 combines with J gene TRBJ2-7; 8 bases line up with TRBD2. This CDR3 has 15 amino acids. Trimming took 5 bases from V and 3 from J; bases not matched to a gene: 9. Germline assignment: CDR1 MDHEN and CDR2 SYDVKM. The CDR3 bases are TGTGCCAGCAGTCCCGGGGGGGACCGCTACTACGAGCAGTACTTC. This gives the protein CASSPGGDRYYEQYF. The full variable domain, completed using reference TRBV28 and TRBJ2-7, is DVKVTQSSRYLVKRTGEKVFLECVQDMDHENMFWYRQDPGLGLRLIYFSYDVKMKEKGDIPEGYSVSREKKERFSLILESASTNQTSMYLCASSPGGDRYYEQYFGPGTRLTVT.

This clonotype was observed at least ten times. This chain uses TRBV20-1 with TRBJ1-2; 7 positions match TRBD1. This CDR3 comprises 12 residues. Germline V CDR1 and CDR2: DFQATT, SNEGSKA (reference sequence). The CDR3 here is CRGSGGDYGYTF. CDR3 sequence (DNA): TGCAGAGGATCAGGGGGGGACTATGGCTACACCTTC.

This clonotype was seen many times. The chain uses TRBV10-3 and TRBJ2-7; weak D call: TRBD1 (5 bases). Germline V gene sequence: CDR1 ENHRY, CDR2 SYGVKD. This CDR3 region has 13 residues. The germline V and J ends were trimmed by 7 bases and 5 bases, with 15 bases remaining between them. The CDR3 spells CAINQGRDDEQYF. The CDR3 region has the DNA TGTGCCATCAACCAGGGTCGCGATGACGAGCAGTACTTC.

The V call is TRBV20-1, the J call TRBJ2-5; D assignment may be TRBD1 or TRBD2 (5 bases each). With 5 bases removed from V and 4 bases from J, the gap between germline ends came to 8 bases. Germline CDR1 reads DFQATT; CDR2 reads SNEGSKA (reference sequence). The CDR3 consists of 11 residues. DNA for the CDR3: TGCAGTGCTTCCGGGACAGAGACCCAGTACTTC. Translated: CSASGTETQYF.

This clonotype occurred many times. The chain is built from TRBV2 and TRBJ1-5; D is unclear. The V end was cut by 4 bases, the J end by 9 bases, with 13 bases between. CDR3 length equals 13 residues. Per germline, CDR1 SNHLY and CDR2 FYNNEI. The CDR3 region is CASSGPPEGPQHF. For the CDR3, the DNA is TGTGCCAGCAGTGGACCCCCGGAAGGGCCCCAGCATTTT.

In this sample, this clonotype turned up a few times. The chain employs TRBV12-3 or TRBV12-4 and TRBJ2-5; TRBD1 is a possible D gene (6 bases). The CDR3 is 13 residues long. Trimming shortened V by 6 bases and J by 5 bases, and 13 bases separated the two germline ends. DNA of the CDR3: TGTGCCAGCAGGAACAGGGTTGAGGAGACCCAGTACTTC. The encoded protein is CASRNRVEETQYF.

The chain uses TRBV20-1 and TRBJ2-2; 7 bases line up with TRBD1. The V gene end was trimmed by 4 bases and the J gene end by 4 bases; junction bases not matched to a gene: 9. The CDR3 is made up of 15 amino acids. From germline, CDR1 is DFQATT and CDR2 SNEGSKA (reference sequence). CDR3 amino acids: CSANGQATPTGELFF. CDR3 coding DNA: TGCAGTGCTAACGGACAGGCCACCCCCACCGGGGAGCTGTTTTTT.

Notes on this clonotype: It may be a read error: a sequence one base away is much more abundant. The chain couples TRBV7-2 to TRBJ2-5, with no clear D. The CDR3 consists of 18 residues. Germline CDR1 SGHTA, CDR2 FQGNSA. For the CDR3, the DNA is TGTGCCAGCAGCTTAGGCTGGCGTTGGGGATTCGGTCAAGACACCCAGTACTTC. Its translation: CASSLGWRWGFGQDTQYF.

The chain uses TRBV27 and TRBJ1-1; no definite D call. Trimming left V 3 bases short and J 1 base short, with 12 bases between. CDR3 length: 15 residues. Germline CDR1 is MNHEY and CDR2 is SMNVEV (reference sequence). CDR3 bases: TGTGCCAGCAGTTTTTCCCAGGCGACGAACACTGAAGCTTTCTTT. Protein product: CASSFSQATNTEAFF.

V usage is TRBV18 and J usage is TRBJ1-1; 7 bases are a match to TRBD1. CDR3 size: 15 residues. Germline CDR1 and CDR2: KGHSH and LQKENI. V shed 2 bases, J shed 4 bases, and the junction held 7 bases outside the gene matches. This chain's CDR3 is CASSPNPGQFTEAFF. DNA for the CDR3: TGTGCCAGCTCACCAAACCCGGGACAGTTCACTGAAGCTTTCTTT.

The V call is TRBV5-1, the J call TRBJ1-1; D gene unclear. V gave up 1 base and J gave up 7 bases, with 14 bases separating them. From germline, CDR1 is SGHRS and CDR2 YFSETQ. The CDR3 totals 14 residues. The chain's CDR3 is CASSLPDRRVEAFF. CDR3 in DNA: TGCGCCAGCAGCTTGCCGGACCGCCGAGTTGAAGCTTTCTTT. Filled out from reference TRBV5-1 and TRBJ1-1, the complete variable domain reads KAGVTQTPRYLIKTRGQQVTLSCSPISGHRSVSWYQQTPGQGLQFLFEYFSETQRNKGNFPGRFSGRQFSNSRSEMNVSTLELGDSALYLCASSLPDRRVEAFFGQGTRLTVV.

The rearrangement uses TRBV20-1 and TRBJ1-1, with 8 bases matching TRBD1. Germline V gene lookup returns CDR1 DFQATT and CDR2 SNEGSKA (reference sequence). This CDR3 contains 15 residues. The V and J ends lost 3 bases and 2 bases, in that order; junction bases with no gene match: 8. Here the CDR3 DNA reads TGCAGTGCTAGTAACCCAGGGGGCCTAAACACTGAAGCTTTCTTT. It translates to CSASNPGGLNTEAFF.